The present T cell receptor (beta chain) was sequenced within a study of PD-1 blockade in classical Hodgkin lymphoma. Study-wide results and caveats: Baseline diversity in complete responders resembled that of newly diagnosed patients.

This clone showed up just a few times. Its matching antigen is unknown. Some clones are missing from TCRdb's copy, which holds only in-frame ones; the method was immunoSEQ multiplex PCR. The data contain about 46,000 clones, approximately 70% of them seen just once; the ten biggest clones take up roughly 11%. With 5 bases removed from V and 5 bases from J, the gap between germline ends came to 13 bases. The germline gives CDR1 MNHEY, CDR2 SVGAGI. CDR3 length equals 14 residues. Every patient was affected by relapse after autologous stem cell transplantation, while exposure to brentuximab vedotin was not uniform.

The gene calls are TRBV6-5 and TRBJ1-5; D ambiguous. This sequence originates from a human donor with classical Hodgkin lymphoma. Sequenced material: peripheral blood mononuclear cells (PBMCs), taken at baseline. In nucleotides, the CDR3 is TGTGCCAGCAGTGCCAGAATCTGGGATCAGCCCCAGCATTTT. This translates into CASSARIWDQPQHF.